These 22 T cell receptor beta chains originate from one sample sequenced in a study of T cell repertoires in cytomegalovirus infection. These receptors have no identified antigens. TCRdb redid the calling of the reads with MiXCR, one entry per CDR3 protein. Of around 750,000 distinct CDR3 sequences detected, approximately 32% appear once; the ten largest clones hold around 12%. Sequenced here: cultured CD8+ T cells from PBMCs, sampled from culture after CMV antigen stimulation. Source of these receptors: a human donor in good health (CMV status not recorded). Some clones in this sample may be carry-over from other donors' samples.

The chain links TRBV5-6 to TRBJ1-1; the match to TRBD1 covers 8 bases. J was trimmed by 7 bases and V by 2 bases; bases with no gene match: 4. Germline CDR1 SGHDT, CDR2 YYEEEE. The CDR3 consists of 13 residues. In DNA form, the CDR3 reads TGTGCCAGCAGCTTTTCGACAGGGGTTGAAGCTTTCTTT. Amino acids: CASSFSTGVEAFF.

This clonotype was recorded many times. CDR3 sequence (DNA): TGTGCCAGCAGCTTAGGGACTCTCGATACGCAGTATTTT. Translated, it gives CASSLGTLDTQYF. V gene TRBV7-9 combines with J gene TRBJ2-3, with D perhaps matching TRBD2 (5 bases). This CDR3 region has 13 residues. With 1 base removed from V and 6 bases from J, the gap between germline ends came to 8 bases. Germline-derived CDR1 and CDR2 are SEHNR and FQNEAQ (reference sequence). The full variable domain, with the rest looked up from reference TRBV7-9 and TRBJ2-3, is DTGVSQNPRHKITKRGQNVTFRCDPISEHNRLYWYRQTLGQGPEFLTYFQNEAQLEKSRLLSDRFSAERPKGSFSTLEIQRTEQGDSAMYLCASSLGTLDTQYFGPGTRLTVL.

DNA for the CDR3: TGTGCCAGCAGTGAATATGCGGAACGCTATGGCTACACCTTC. Translated, it gives CASSEYAERYGYTF. The chain carries TRBV25-1 and TRBJ1-2; no reliable D call. The germline V gene has CDR1 MGHDK and CDR2 SYGVNS. V was cut by 0 bases and J by 4 bases, with 9 bases left in between. This CDR3 spans 14 amino acids.

The chain has TRBV25-1 and TRBJ2-5; TRBD1 might be the D (5 bases). V was trimmed by 6 bases and J by 5 bases, leaving 19 bases between them. The length of the CDR3 is 15 residues. Germline lookup yields CDR1 MGHDK and CDR2 SYGVNS. CDR3 nucleotide sequence: TGTGCCAGCAGAGACGGAAACAGTTGGGGCGAGACCCAGTACTTC. This gives the protein CASRDGNSWGETQYF.

This rearrangement joins TRBV28 to TRBJ1-1; D gene unclear. Germline V gene data show CDR1 as MDHEN and CDR2 as SYDVKM. The CDR3 is 16 amino acids. Trimming stripped 2 bases from V and 5 bases from J, with 18 bases between. The DNA for the CDR3 is TGTGCCAGCAGTTTAGGGTCAAGGTCCAAGAGGACTGAAGCTTTCTTT. This sequence encodes CASSLGSRSKRTEAFF.

The rearrangement uses TRBV5-5 and TRBJ2-3; 15 nucleotides line up with TRBD2. V lost 4 bases, J lost 3 bases, and 9 bases stayed unmatched. The CDR3 sequence is 18 residues long. CDR1 SGHKS and CDR2 YYEKEE come from the germline V gene (reference sequence). As DNA, the CDR3 is TGTGCCAGCAGCCCCCGGACTAGCGGGGGGGCAGGGACAGATACGCAGTATTTT. This codes for CASSPRTSGGAGTDTQYF.

This clonotype showed up just a few times. The J gene is TRBJ2-3, the V gene TRBV10-2; D possibly uses TRBD1 or TRBD2 (5 bases each). The ends were cut back, 11 bases at V and 0 bases at J, with 18 bases in the middle. Germline V CDR1 and CDR2: WSHSY, SAAADI. The CDR3 is made up of 15 amino acids. The CDR3: CACLLGVTSTDTQYF. DNA of the CDR3: TGCGCCTGCCTACTAGGGGTTACTAGCACAGATACGCAGTATTTT.

This chain joins TRBV7-8 and TRBJ1-5, with D possibly being TRBD1 (6 bases). Per germline, CDR1 SGHVS and CDR2 FQNEAQ. This CDR3 comprises 14 residues. The V end lost 6 bases, the J end lost 6 bases, and 15 bases lay between the germline ends. In DNA form, the CDR3 reads TGTGCCAGCAGAATGGGGAGGGGGGTTCAGCCCCAGCATTTT. This encodes CASRMGRGVQPQHF. The variable domain in full, completed from reference TRBV7-8 and TRBJ1-5, reads GAGVSQSPRYKVAKRGQDVALRCDPISGHVSLFWYQQALGQGPEFLTYFQNEAQLDKSGLPSDRFFAERPEGSVSTLKIQRTQQEDSAVYLCASRMGRGVQPQHFGDGTRLSIL.

This clonotype was seen ten or more times. The rearrangement joins TRBV6-1 to TRBJ2-5, with a tentative D call TRBD1 (5 bases). This CDR3 has 14 amino acids. V lost 9 bases and J lost 1, with 15 bases in between. Germline lookup yields CDR1 MNHNS and CDR2 SASEGT. The CDR3 is CASSLARAQETQYF. Here the CDR3 DNA reads TGTGCCAGTAGCCTTGCCAGGGCCCAAGAGACCCAGTACTTC.

This clonotype was found many times. V gene TRBV7-6 combines with J gene TRBJ2-3; weak D call: TRBD2 (6 bases). V shed 1 base and J shed 6 bases, with 11 bases lying between them. Per germline, CDR1 SGHVS and CDR2 FNYEAQ. The CDR3 has 14 residues. The CDR3 sequence: CASSLGLAPDTQYF. Here the CDR3 DNA reads TGTGCCAGCAGCTTAGGGCTAGCGCCCGATACGCAGTATTTT.

This clonotype occurred once. The rearrangement uses TRBV27 and TRBJ2-7, with a weak D call TRBD1 (6 bases). Trimming took off 4 bases at V and 4 bases at J, with 14 bases between the two ends. The CDR3 extends over 14 amino acids. The germline CDR1 and CDR2 sequences are MNHEY and SMNVEV (reference sequence). CDR3 DNA: TGTGCCAGCAGTTCCCGACAGGCTTGGTACGAGCAGTACGTC. Amino acids: CASSSRQAWYEQYV.

Ten or more counts support this clonotype. The junction departs from germline at one end; a sequencing error may be responsible. The V call is TRBV19, the J call TRBJ2-1; the D gene is possibly TRBD2 (7 bases). CDR3 length equals 14 residues. CDR1 and CDR2 from the germline V gene are LNHDA and SQIVND (reference sequence). CDR3 nucleotide sequence: TGTGCCAGCAGTATAGGGGGGGCCTACAATGAGCAGTTCTTC. Its protein is CASSIGGAYNEQFF.

This clonotype appeared a few times. The rearrangement uses TRBV6-2 or TRBV6-3 and TRBJ2-7, with 8 bases fitting TRBD1. The CDR3 is 14 amino acids. Germline assignment: CDR1 MNHEY and CDR2 SVGEGT. J was trimmed by 2 bases and V by 8 bases; bases with no gene match: 8. The CDR3 loop reads CASSKKQGAYEQYV. The CDR3 nucleotides are TGTGCCAGCTCCAAAAAACAGGGGGCCTACGAGCAGTACGTC.

In the case of this clonotype: A clone one base away is much larger, so this may be a read error. V usage is TRBV7-9 and J usage is TRBJ2-7, with 7 bases lining up with TRBD1. The CDR3 is 13 residues long. Looked up from germline, CDR1 is SEHNR and CDR2 is FQNEAQ (reference sequence). With 5 bases clipped from V and 2 bases from J, the junction kept 3 bases outside the gene matches. The CDR3: CASSGGQTYEQYF. For the CDR3, the DNA is TGTGCCAGCAGCGGGGGACAGACCTACGAGCAGTACTTC.

This chain links TRBV10-2 with TRBJ2-1; TRBD1 aligns across 7 bases. CDR1 WSHSY and CDR2 SAAADI come from the germline V gene. Germline trimming cut 2 bases from V and 5 bases from J; bases unmatched to any gene: 3. The CDR3 loop spans 14 amino acids. CDR3 residues: CASSEMGQHNEQFF. The CDR3 coding sequence is TGCGCCAGCAGTGAGATGGGACAGCACAATGAGCAGTTCTTC.

CDR3 residues: CASSLVAPREPQHF. The CDR3 DNA follows: TGTGCCAGCAGCTTAGTGGCCCCCAGGGAGCCCCAGCATTTT. The J gene is TRBJ1-5, the V gene TRBV7-2; perhaps TRBD1 as D (5 bases). Germline V gene lookup returns CDR1 SGHTA and CDR2 FQGNSA. The CDR3 covers 14 residues. The V gene lost 1 base and the J gene lost 8 bases, with 12 bases spanning the gap. The entire variable domain, with the rest obtained from reference TRBV7-2 and TRBJ1-5, is as follows: GAGVSQSPSNKVTEKGKDVELRCDPISGHTALYWYRQSLGQGLEFLIYFQGNSAPDKSGLPSDRFSAERTGGSVSTLTIQRTQQEDSAVYLCASSLVAPREPQHFGDGTRLSIL.

The sample holds many counts of this clonotype. This chain connects TRBV6-1 to TRBJ1-5; D not resolved. The CDR3 sequence is 15 residues long. Looked up from germline, CDR1 is MNHNS and CDR2 is SASEGT. The V and J ends lost 4 bases and 7 bases respectively, with 17 bases between them. The CDR3 region has the DNA TGTGCCAGCAGTGTGTCAGCAGGACCACGGCAGCCCCAGCATTTT. Amino acids: CASSVSAGPRQPQHF.

This clonotype was counted many times. V and J are TRBV4-3 and TRBJ2-1; D unclear. This CDR3 region has 16 residues. Germline CDR1 is LGHNA and CDR2 is YSLEER. With 0 bases removed from V and 10 bases from J, the gap between germline ends came to 19 bases. CDR3 region: CASSQDHRDNLREQFF. DNA for the CDR3: TGCGCCAGCAGCCAAGATCATCGAGACAACCTTCGAGAGCAGTTCTTC.

This clonotype has more than one count but fewer than ten. V is TRBV7-6 and J is TRBJ1-3; D possibly corresponds to TRBD1 (5 bases). CDR1 SGHVS and CDR2 FNYEAQ come from the germline V gene. The CDR3 contains 17 residues. V lost 5 bases and J 0 bases, leaving 17 bases between the germline ends. CDR3 in DNA: TGTGCCAGCAGCCCTGGCAGGGCTGTATACTCTGGAAACACCATATATTTT. Translating it yields CASSPGRAVYSGNTIYF.

This clonotype has more than one count but fewer than ten. The chain joins TRBV7-6 to TRBJ1-1; D possibly corresponds to TRBD1 (6 bases). The CDR3 totals 15 residues. Looked up from germline, CDR1 is SGHVS and CDR2 is FNYEAQ. V was shortened by 1 base and J by 4 bases, with 13 bases between the two germline ends. The CDR3: CASSLGGGARTEAFF. CDR3 nucleotide sequence: TGTGCCAGCAGCTTAGGCGGGGGCGCGCGCACTGAAGCTTTCTTT.

This clonotype was detected only a few times. V is TRBV27 and J is TRBJ2-1, with TRBD1 as a possible D gene (5 bases). Trimming took 2 bases from V and 7 from J, leaving 15 bases between them. Germline V gene lookup returns CDR1 MNHEY and CDR2 SMNVEV (reference sequence). The CDR3 is 15 residues long. This CDR3 is CASSLRPPGRNEQFF. In DNA, the CDR3 is TGTGCCAGCAGTTTACGCCCTCCAGGGCGGAATGAGCAGTTCTTC.

The chain employs TRBV5-8 and TRBJ1-6; D is undetermined. This CDR3 comprises 16 residues. V lost 4 bases and J 0 bases, leaving 11 bases between the germline ends. Germline values: CDR1 SGHTS, CDR2 YDEGEE. CDR3 loop: CASSLVGRSYNSPLHF. CDR3 bases: TGTGCCAGCAGCCTAGTAGGGCGCTCCTATAATTCACCCCTCCACTTT.